Many counts were recorded for the clone carrying this TCR beta chain. The target antigen is unknown. Sample time point: sample taken at primary tumor resection. The study sequenced unsorted whole RNA from tumor, nontumor lung or frozen PBMC. Samples were obtained from approximately 76 donors, all untreated early-stage non-small cell lung cancer patients. Individually, TCR cDNA molecules were each labelled with a unique molecular identifier. Using its own MiXCR run on the 5' RACE reads, TCRdb lists one record per CDR3 protein. The repertoire consists of over 45,000 distinct CDR3 sequences, with about 5.8% occurring once and the leading ten covering 11%. This entry belongs to a study of spatial heterogeneity in lung cancer. V lost 0 bases to trimming and J lost 0 bases, with 8 bases between them. Germline values: CDR1 MNHEY, CDR2 SVGEGT. The CDR3 sequence is 16 residues long. Whole-study results and caveats: Follow-up blood showed ubiquitous expanded tumor TCRs less than blood at resection did.

The V and J genes are TRBV6-2 or TRBV6-3 and TRBJ2-2; D is ambiguous. The clonotype comes from a male donor with early-stage non-small cell lung cancer. The material sequenced was PBMCs, taken at surgery. The CDR3 region is CASSYSRRTNTGELFF. DNA for the CDR3: TGTGCCAGCAGTTACTCCCGGCGGACGAACACCGGGGAGCTGTTTTTT.